The rows below give T cell receptor beta chains drawn from one sample of a study of T-cell reconstitution after alpha-beta-depleted transplantation in children. TCRdb reprocessed the PCR reads with MiXCR, giving one entry per CDR3 protein. The table includes hundreds of thousands of distinct CDR3 sequences, over 10% detected once. Material: PBMCs, mostly from graft donor cells, obtained 360 days after TCRalphabeta/CD19-depleted stem cell transplant. The receptors shown here come from a male patient under 18 who had a stem cell transplant for acute myeloid leukemia, so the T cells may come from the graft donor. The CDR3 runs from the conserved cysteine through the conserved F or W. D genes are given only for firm matches. The size field is filled for only some rows; it gives once, few, many or a size class.

abundance: -; v_gene: TRBV20-1; d_gene: TRBD1; j_gene: TRBJ2-7; CDR3aa: CSAAPGTGGHEQYF; CDR3nt: TGCAGTGCTGCACCCGGGACAGGGGGCCACGAGCAGTACTTC
abundance: -; v_gene: TRBV6-5; d_gene: TRBD1; j_gene: TRBJ2-1; CDR3aa: CASSYSGGVEQFF; CDR3nt: TGTGCCAGCAGTTATTCAGGGGGAGTTGAGCAGTTCTTC
abundance: few; v_gene: TRBV7-9; d_gene: -; j_gene: TRBJ1-4; CDR3aa: CASSFGTAGREKLFF; CDR3nt: TGTGCCAGCAGCTTTGGTACCGCTGGCCGTGAAAAACTGTTTTTT
abundance: -; v_gene: TRBV27; d_gene: TRBD2; j_gene: TRBJ2-1; CDR3aa: CASSLSREAYNEQFF; CDR3nt: TGTGCCAGCAGTTTATCCCGGGAGGCCTACAATGAGCAGTTCTTC
abundance: -; v_gene: TRBV15; d_gene: -; j_gene: TRBJ2-1; CDR3aa: CATSREGGNNEQFF; CDR3nt: TGTGCCACCAGCAGAGAAGGAGGGAACAATGAGCAGTTCTTC
abundance: few; v_gene: TRBV24-1; d_gene: TRBD2; j_gene: TRBJ2-1; CDR3aa: CATSDLKAGGGNEQFF; CDR3nt: TGTGCCACCAGTGATTTGAAGGCTGGGGGGGGGAATGAGCAGTTCTTC
abundance: few; v_gene: TRBV10-3; d_gene: -; j_gene: TRBJ1-1; CDR3aa: CAYRDTNTEAFF; CDR3nt: TGTGCCTACCGGGACACGAACACTGAAGCTTTCTTT
abundance: -; v_gene: TRBV20-1; d_gene: TRBD1; j_gene: TRBJ2-6; CDR3aa: CSASRTGSGANVLTF; CDR3nt: TGCAGTGCTTCCCGGACAGGGAGTGGGGCCAACGTCCTGACTTTC
abundance: few; v_gene: TRBV7-8; d_gene: -; j_gene: TRBJ2-7; CDR3aa: CASSRGDRIVPDEQYF; CDR3nt: TGTGCCAGCAGCAGGGGGGATCGAATCGTCCCCGACGAGCAGTACTTC
abundance: -; v_gene: TRBV6-5; d_gene: TRBD2; j_gene: TRBJ2-5; CDR3aa: CASSWGLAGGEETQYF; CDR3nt: TGTGCCAGCAGTTGGGGACTAGCGGGAGGAGAAGAGACCCAGTACTTC
abundance: many; v_gene: TRBV28; d_gene: TRBD1; j_gene: TRBJ2-5; CDR3aa: CASSSDRGRETQYF; CDR3nt: TGTGCCAGCAGTTCCGACAGGGGGCGGGAGACCCAGTACTTC
abundance: few; v_gene: TRBV20-1; d_gene: -; j_gene: TRBJ2-7; CDR3aa: CSARAPGRGYEQYF; CDR3nt: TGCAGTGCTAGGGCCCCGGGACGCGGGTACGAGCAGTACTTC
abundance: -; v_gene: TRBV6-1; d_gene: -; j_gene: TRBJ2-1; CDR3aa: CASRRASDYNEQFF; CDR3nt: TGTGCCAGCAGGAGGGCTAGCGACTACAATGAGCAGTTCTTC
abundance: -; v_gene: TRBV27; d_gene: TRBD2; j_gene: TRBJ2-3; CDR3aa: CASSLFSGRTDTQYF; CDR3nt: TGTGCCAGCAGTTTATTTAGCGGGAGGACAGATACGCAGTATTTT
abundance: -; v_gene: TRBV28; d_gene: -; j_gene: TRBJ2-7; CDR3aa: CASSWALEADRPSSYEQYF; CDR3nt: TGTGCCAGCAGTTGGGCCCTCGAAGCAGACAGGCCGAGCTCCTACGAGCAGTACTTC
abundance: -; v_gene: TRBV7-8; d_gene: TRBD2; j_gene: TRBJ2-7; CDR3aa: CASSSLGLAGTYEQYF; CDR3nt: TGTGCCAGCAGCTCTTTGGGACTAGCGGGGACCTACGAGCAGTACTTC
abundance: many; v_gene: TRBV28; d_gene: TRBD2; j_gene: TRBJ2-1; CDR3aa: CASSSGLASYNEQFF; CDR3nt: TGTGCCAGCAGTTCGGGACTAGCATCCTACAATGAGCAGTTCTTC
abundance: few; v_gene: TRBV20-1; d_gene: TRBD1; j_gene: TRBJ1-4; CDR3aa: CSAEGQGGIGKLFF; CDR3nt: TGCAGTGCCGAGGGACAGGGTGGGATAGGAAAACTGTTTTTT
abundance: few; v_gene: TRBV4-3; d_gene: -; j_gene: TRBJ2-1; CDR3aa: CASSQVHPGAYEQFF; CDR3nt: TGCGCCAGCAGCCAAGTTCACCCGGGGGCATATGAGCAGTTCTTC
abundance: few; v_gene: TRBV30; d_gene: -; j_gene: TRBJ1-5; CDR3aa: CAWNQGIQPQHF; CDR3nt: TGTGCCTGGAACCAGGGAATTCAGCCCCAGCATTTT
abundance: few; v_gene: TRBV20-1; d_gene: -; j_gene: TRBJ2-2; CDR3aa: CSAPRWGQGGELFF; CDR3nt: TGCAGTGCCCCTAGGTGGGGGCAAGGCGGGGAGCTGTTTTTT
abundance: -; v_gene: TRBV29-1; d_gene: TRBD1; j_gene: TRBJ2-7; CDR3aa: CSVGGSGQGAYEQYF; CDR3nt: TGCAGCGTTGGGGGCTCGGGACAGGGGGCCTACGAGCAGTACTTC
abundance: -; v_gene: TRBV18; d_gene: TRBD2; j_gene: TRBJ2-3; CDR3aa: CASSPSGREDTQYF; CDR3nt: TGTGCCAGCTCACCATCAGGGAGGGAAGATACGCAGTATTTT
abundance: few; v_gene: TRBV7-2; d_gene: -; j_gene: TRBJ2-7; CDR3aa: CASSLSPPYYEQYF; CDR3nt: TGTGCCAGCAGCTTATCTCCCCCTTACTACGAGCAGTACTTC
abundance: -; v_gene: TRBV20-1; d_gene: TRBD1; j_gene: TRBJ2-1; CDR3aa: CSASNDRALFYNEQFF; CDR3nt: TGCAGTGCTAGTAACGACAGGGCGCTATTCTACAATGAGCAGTTCTTC
abundance: few; v_gene: TRBV29-1; d_gene: -; j_gene: TRBJ2-2; CDR3aa: CSVGTPAGELFF; CDR3nt: TGCAGCGTCGGGACCCCGGCCGGGGAGCTGTTTTTT
abundance: few; v_gene: TRBV29-1; d_gene: TRBD2; j_gene: TRBJ2-1; CDR3aa: CSVDGGGFDEQFF; CDR3nt: TGCAGCGTTGACGGGGGGGGGTTCGATGAGCAGTTCTTC
abundance: many; v_gene: TRBV10-3; d_gene: -; j_gene: TRBJ2-3; CDR3aa: CAISRDLGDTQYF; CDR3nt: TGTGCCATCAGCAGGGACTTGGGAGATACGCAGTATTTT
abundance: -; v_gene: TRBV7-9; d_gene: TRBD2; j_gene: TRBJ2-7; CDR3aa: CASSPGGPALYEQYF; CDR3nt: TGTGCCAGCAGTCCGGGGGGGCCAGCCCTTTACGAGCAGTACTTC
abundance: few; v_gene: TRBV5-1; d_gene: -; j_gene: TRBJ2-3; CDR3aa: CASSPGDFSSTDTQYF; CDR3nt: TGCGCCAGCAGCCCCGGGGACTTTTCTAGCACAGATACGCAGTATTTT
abundance: -; v_gene: TRBV25-1; d_gene: TRBD1; j_gene: TRBJ1-4; CDR3aa: CASSESGGLANEKLFF; CDR3nt: TGTGCCAGCAGTGAATCAGGGGGCCTAGCTAATGAAAAACTGTTTTTT